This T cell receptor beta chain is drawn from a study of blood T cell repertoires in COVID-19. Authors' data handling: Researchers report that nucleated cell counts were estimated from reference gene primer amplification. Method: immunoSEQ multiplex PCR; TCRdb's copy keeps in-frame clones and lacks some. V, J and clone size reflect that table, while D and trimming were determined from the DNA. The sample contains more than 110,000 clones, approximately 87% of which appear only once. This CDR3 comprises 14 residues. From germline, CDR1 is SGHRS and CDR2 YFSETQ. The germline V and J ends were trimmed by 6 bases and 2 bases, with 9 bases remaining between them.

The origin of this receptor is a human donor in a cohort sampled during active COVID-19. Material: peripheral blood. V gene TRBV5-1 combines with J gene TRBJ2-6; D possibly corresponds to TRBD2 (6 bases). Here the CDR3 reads CASKTRPGANVLTF. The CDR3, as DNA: TGCGCCAGCAAGACTAGGCCTGGGGCCAACGTCCTGACTTTC.